One and the same sample provided the 5 T cell receptor beta chains below, sequenced in a study of OX40 agonist ivuxolimab in advanced cancers. TCRdb's copy holds only in-frame clones and misses some; the assay was immunoSEQ multiplex PCR. The sample shows some 80,000 clones, roughly 84% of them seen only once. The sequencing used CD4+ or CD8+ T cells sorted from blood, collected in a trial of the OX40 agonist ivuxolimab. These receptors all come from an adult with an advanced solid tumor such as melanoma, head and neck, liver or kidney cancer.

The chain is built from TRBV6-1 and TRBJ1-2; possible D gene TRBD1, 5 bases. V lost 0 bases to trimming and J lost 4 bases, with 12 bases between them. Germline lookup yields CDR1 MNHNS and CDR2 SASEGT. There are 15 residues in the CDR3. In DNA, the CDR3 is TGTGCCAGCAGTGAAGCGGGAACAGGTCCCTATGGCTACACCTTC. It is translated as CASSEAGTGPYGYTF.

The rearrangement joins TRBV12-5 to TRBJ2-3; tentative D call: TRBD1 (5 bases). Germline V gives CDR1 LGHNT, CDR2 FRNRAP. CDR3 length: 16 amino acids. The V end lost 0 bases, the J end lost 4 bases, and 14 bases lay between the germline ends. The CDR3 nucleotides read TGTGCTAGTGGTTTGGTACTGTTAGGGGTGCCAGATACGCAGTATTTT. Translated: CASGLVLLGVPDTQYF.

J is TRBJ2-1 and V is TRBV5-1, with D perhaps TRBD1 (6 bases). V lost 0 bases, J lost 9 bases, and 13 bases lay in between. The germline CDR1 and CDR2 sequences are SGHRS and YFSETQ. The CDR3 has 14 amino acids. Here the CDR3 reads CASSLETGRIEQFF. DNA of the CDR3: TGCGCCAGCAGCTTGGAAACAGGGCGTATTGAGCAGTTCTTC.

The chain has TRBV4-2 and TRBJ1-4; 8 nucleotides agree with TRBD1. Germline CDR1 is LGHNA and CDR2 is YNFKEQ. With V trimmed by 1 base and J by 3 bases, 4 bases remained unmatched. The CDR3 is 16 residues long. CDR3 residues: CASSQADRGSNEKLFF. CDR3 sequence (DNA): TGTGCCAGCAGCCAAGCCGACAGGGGATCTAATGAAAAACTGTTTTTT.

Concerning this clone: One end of the junction is discordant with germline, which a read error may explain. This chain connects TRBV20-1 to TRBJ1-2; the D gene is possibly TRBD1 (5 bases). Germline V gene lookup returns CDR1 DFQATT and CDR2 SNEGSKA (reference sequence). This CDR3 region has 11 residues. The CDR3 reads CSVRLGDGYTF. CDR3 coding DNA: TGCAGTGTTAGACTAGGGGACGGCTACACCTTC.